Listed here are 8 T cell receptor beta chains from one sample, sequenced in a study of cytomegalovirus exposure and HLA in healthy donors. Assay used: immunoSEQ multiplex PCR; TCRdb lists only in-frame clones, some missing. The table records about 120,000 clones, approximately 88% of them present only once. The specimen was PBMCs. The receptors originated from a man in his late teens or twenties in good health and CMV-seronegative.

V is TRBV10-3 and J is TRBJ2-7; 8 bases agree with TRBD2. The germline CDR1 and CDR2 sequences are ENHRY and SYGVKD. Unmatched junction bases numbered 8, after V lost 4 bases and J lost 3 bases. The CDR3 contains 15 residues. The CDR3, as DNA: TGTGCCATCAGTGTAGGGGCGGGGGGTAGCTACGAGCAGTACTTC. This translates into CAISVGAGGSYEQYF.

The chain couples TRBV19 to TRBJ2-7; tentative D call: TRBD1 (5 bases). Trimming shortened V by 5 bases and J by 0 bases, and 8 bases separated the two germline ends. CDR1 and CDR2 from the germline V gene are LNHDA and SQIVND (reference sequence). This CDR3 region has 13 residues. CDR3 in DNA: TGTGCCAGTAGTGGGGCCCTCTCCTACGAGCAGTACTTC. Amino acids: CASSGALSYEQYF.

The chain couples TRBV5-6 to TRBJ1-3; tentative D call: TRBD1 (6 bases). The CDR3 is made up of 15 amino acids. CDR1 SGHDT and CDR2 YYEEEE come from the germline V gene. V lost 4 bases and J 4 bases, leaving 15 bases between the germline ends. Here the CDR3 DNA reads TGTGCCAGCAGCACCGAGACAGGATCAGGAAACACCATATATTTT. Protein: CASSTETGSGNTIYF.

V gene TRBV28 combines with J gene TRBJ2-3; D is perhaps TRBD2 (6 bases). V was shortened by 8 bases and J by 2 bases, with 11 bases between the two germline ends. CDR1 and CDR2 (germline): MDHEN, SYDVKM. The CDR3 sequence is 13 residues long. The CDR3 loop reads CASLEGSTDTQYF. The CDR3 DNA sequence: TGTGCCAGCTTGGAGGGGTCCACAGATACGCAGTATTTT.

The genes are TRBV7-9 and TRBJ1-2; TRBD1 might be the D (6 bases). CDR3 length: 12 amino acids. The germline V gene encodes CDR1 SEHNR and CDR2 FQNEAQ (reference sequence). The germline V and J ends were trimmed by 5 bases and 4 bases, with 8 bases remaining between them. The CDR3 protein is CASSPQGYGYTF. The CDR3 nucleotides are TGTGCCAGCAGCCCACAGGGCTATGGCTACACCTTC.

The V and J genes are TRBV14 and TRBJ1-1; D is unresolved. The germline gives CDR1 SGHDN, CDR2 FVKESK. V lost 0 bases, J lost 1 base, and 6 bases lay in between. CDR3 size: 14 residues. The CDR3 sequence: CASSQDLRNTEAFF. Written as DNA, the CDR3 is TGTGCCAGCAGCCAAGATTTGCGGAACACTGAAGCTTTCTTT.

In this sample, this clone turned up once. The genes are TRBV6-5 and TRBJ2-3, with a tentative D call TRBD2 (6 bases). Trimming took 0 bases from V and 0 from J, leaving 10 bases between them. Germline V lookup: CDR1 MNHEY, CDR2 SVGAGI. CDR3 size: 16 residues. The CDR3, as DNA: TGTGCCAGCAGTTACTCGGGCGGGACTAGCACAGATACGCAGTATTTT. Translating gives CASSYSGGTSTDTQYF.

The V call is TRBV28, the J call TRBJ1-1; D remains unclear. CDR1 MDHEN and CDR2 SYDVKM come from the germline V gene. V was clipped by 3 bases and J by 4 bases, with 6 bases between them. This CDR3 comprises 12 residues. CDR3 sequence: CASSFTGTEAFF. The CDR3 nucleotides read TGTGCCAGCAGTTTTACCGGCACTGAAGCTTTCTTT.